This entry concerns a single T cell receptor beta chain. No antigen is known for it. Trimming shortened V by 1 base and J by 8 bases, and 12 bases separated the two germline ends. This CDR3 has 14 residues. Per germline, CDR1 LGHNA and CDR2 YSLEER. The sample is drawn from a study of circulating and synovial CD4+ cells in juvenile arthritis. Only in-frame clones appear in the TCRdb table, and some are missing; sequencing was by immunoSEQ multiplex PCR. The profile covers about 3,200 clones, with 82% appearing a single time and around 4% taken by the ten largest. The study's findings and limits: Overlap with synovium rose as more T cells were sequenced. CPL versus bulk CD4 samples: T cell genome counts differed by at least an order of magnitude.

The TCR originated in a human donor with juvenile idiopathic arthritis. Input material: CD4+ T cells from synovial fluid. The rearrangement uses TRBV4-3 and TRBJ1-5; D unresolved. The CDR3 DNA is TGCGCCAGCAGCCAAGGCGTTCTTGGAGAGCCCCAGCATTTT. Its protein is CASSQGVLGEPQHF.